This TCR beta chain came from a study of blood T cell repertoires in COVID-19. Across the whole study: Researchers got acute and convalescent COVID-19 samples from the United States, Italy and Spain. Sample material is recorded as cDNA or gDNA derived from T cells, B-cell-depleted T cells, or PBMCs.

Patients in Seattle were enrolled during active infection, then followed longitudinally. Germline CDR1 is LGHDT and CDR2 is YNNKEL (reference sequence). This CDR3 contains 14 residues. V shed 5 bases and J 11 bases; nucleotides not matched to a gene: 14. Study processing details: Nucleated cell number was recorded as an estimate derived from reference gene primer amplification. Using immunoSEQ multiplex PCR, the repertoire was profiled, and TCRdb retains in-frame clones only, with some absent. The DNA gave D and trimming, while V, J and clone size come from that table. The sample holds over 150,000 clones, approximately 83% seen once.

This rearrangement joins TRBV3-1 (or the pseudogene TRBV3-2) to TRBJ1-1; 7 bases align to TRBD1. The sequenced sample consisted of peripheral blood. The TCR was taken from an older woman with COVID-19, enrolled during active disease. The CDR3: CASSTGTAGRVAFF. The CDR3 DNA reads TGTGCCAGCAGCACCGGGACAGCAGGTCGTGTGGCTTTCTTT.